The next 20 T cell receptor beta chains were all read from a single sample in a study of blood T cell repertoires in COVID-19. Profiling relied on immunoSEQ multiplex PCR, and the TCRdb table lists in-frame clones only, not all of them. The table records some 150,000 clones, 75% to 90% of them present only once. The sequenced sample was peripheral blood. The source of these receptors is a woman aged 55-75 years with active or convalescent COVID-19.

This clone has more than one count but fewer than ten. This chain uses TRBV6-5 with TRBJ1-2, with 10 bases that match TRBD1. The CDR3 covers 15 residues. The germline gives CDR1 MNHEY, CDR2 SVGAGI. V was clipped by 7 bases and J by 2 bases; unmatched bases: 7. CDR3: CASKEGTGENYGYTF. CDR3 nucleotide sequence: TGTGCCAGCAAAGAGGGGACAGGGGAAAACTATGGCTACACCTTC.

V is TRBV5-6 and J is TRBJ2-5, with D unresolved. Between the trimmed V and J ends, which lost 0 bases and 2 bases, there was a span of 11 bases. CDR1 SGHDT and CDR2 YYEEEE come from the germline V gene. The CDR3 is made up of 15 amino acids. Here the CDR3 DNA reads TGTGCCAGCAGCTTGGGTCAGGTCCAACAAGAGACCCAGTACTTC. Amino acids: CASSLGQVQQETQYF.

The chain recombines TRBV30 with TRBJ2-7; a weak D match, TRBD1 (6 bases). CDR1 is GTSNPN, CDR2 SVGIG, per germline (reference sequence). The V and J ends lost 2 bases and 2 bases respectively, with 10 bases between them. The CDR3 spans 13 residues. The CDR3 DNA is TGTGCCTGGAGTCACAGGGTAACCTACGAGCAGTACTTC. This gives the protein CAWSHRVTYEQYF.

The chain joins TRBV18 to TRBJ2-7; 9 bases align to TRBD2. The germline gives CDR1 KGHSH, CDR2 LQKENI. The CDR3 is made up of 16 amino acids. Germline trimming cut 2 bases from V and 0 bases from J; bases unmatched to any gene: 5. CDR3 sequence (DNA): TGTGCCAGCTCACCAATGGCTAGCGGGGCCTCCTACGAGCAGTACTTC. It encodes CASSPMASGASYEQYF. Full variable domain (missing parts from reference TRBV18 and TRBJ2-7): NAGVMQNPRHLVRRRGQEARLRCSPMKGHSHVYWYRQLPEEGLKFMVYLQKENIIDESGMPKERFSAEFPKEGPSILRIQQVVRGDSAAYFCASSPMASGASYEQYFGPGTRLTVT.

This clone was seen a single time. The chain uses TRBV19 and TRBJ2-7; a weak D match, TRBD2 (5 bases). Germline lookup yields CDR1 LNHDA and CDR2 SQIVND (reference sequence). There are 14 residues in the CDR3. The ends were cut back, 5 bases at V and 4 bases at J, with 15 bases in the middle. CDR3 protein: CASSPRTQKYEQYF. The CDR3 DNA is TGTGCCAGTAGTCCTCGGACTCAAAAATACGAGCAGTACTTC.

The chain is built from TRBV10-2 and TRBJ1-1, with a tentative D call TRBD1 (5 bases). CDR3 length equals 14 residues. Germline CDR1 reads WSHSY; CDR2 reads SAAADI. V lost 2 bases and J 2 bases, leaving 9 bases between the germline ends. In nucleotides, the CDR3 is TGCGCCAGCAGTGAGACGGACACTAACACTGAAGCTTTCTTT. It yields the protein CASSETDTNTEAFF.

The chain has TRBV18 and TRBJ2-7, with D possibly being TRBD1 (5 bases). This CDR3 has 14 amino acids. Looked up from germline, CDR1 is KGHSH and CDR2 is LQKENI. The V end lost 0 bases, the J end lost 2 bases, and 8 bases lay between the germline ends. Written as DNA, the CDR3 is TGTGCCAGCTCACCACCGGGGCTTCCCTACGAGCAGTACTTC. Protein product: CASSPPGLPYEQYF.

The V gene is TRBV6-4, the J gene TRBJ2-5, with 10 bases lining up with TRBD1. CDR1 is MRHNA, CDR2 SNTAGT, per germline. The CDR3 runs 13 residues. With 6 bases clipped from V and 4 bases from J, the junction kept 2 bases outside the gene matches. CDR3 residues: CASSRDRGETQYF. The DNA of the CDR3 is TGTGCCAGCAGCCGGGACAGGGGAGAGACCCAGTACTTC.

The chain recombines TRBV6-2 or TRBV6-3 with TRBJ1-1, with no clear D. V dropped 2 bases and J dropped 7 bases, with 14 bases sitting between them. This CDR3 region has 14 residues. Germline V gives CDR1 MNHEY, CDR2 SVGEGT. Here the CDR3 DNA reads TGTGCCAGCAGTTACCGGCAGACATCTCTTGAAGCTTTCTTT. Translated, it gives CASSYRQTSLEAFF.

This clone was observed a few times. The chain couples TRBV7-2 to TRBJ2-7; no firm D call. Per germline, CDR1 SGHTA and CDR2 FQGNSA. V was trimmed by 6 bases and J by 1 base, leaving 13 bases between them. The CDR3 runs to 14 residues. CDR3 sequence reads: CASRETVESYEQYF. The CDR3 DNA is TGTGCCAGCAGAGAGACGGTGGAGTCCTACGAGCAGTACTTC. Full variable domain (missing parts from reference TRBV7-2 and TRBJ2-7): GAGVSQSPSNKVTEKGKDVELRCDPISGHTALYWYRQSLGQGLEFLIYFQGNSAPDKSGLPSDRFSAERTGGSVSTLTIQRTQQEDSAVYLCASRETVESYEQYFGPGTRLTVT.

The chain uses TRBV29-1 and TRBJ2-1; the D is unclear. CDR3 size: 10 residues. CDR1 SQVTM and CDR2 ANQGSEA come from the germline V gene. V lost 4 bases and J 7 bases, leaving 5 bases between the germline ends. This CDR3 is CSVVRNEQFF. In nucleotides, the CDR3 is TGCAGCGTTGTCCGGAATGAGCAGTTCTTC.

The gene calls are TRBV6-5 and TRBJ1-1, with a possible D match to TRBD1 (6 bases). Germline V lookup: CDR1 MNHEY, CDR2 SVGAGI. Trimming shortened V by 7 bases and J by 10 bases, and 10 bases separated the two germline ends. The CDR3 runs 10 residues. The CDR3 sequence: CASTSGVAFF. CDR3 coding DNA: TGTGCCAGCACCTCAGGGGTAGCTTTCTTT.

The rearrangement uses TRBV18 and TRBJ1-5; 8 bases line up with TRBD1. Germline CDR1 is KGHSH and CDR2 is LQKENI. Trimming cost V 3 bases and J 5 bases; bases outside gene matches: 6. The length of the CDR3 is 15 residues. The CDR3 is CASSPPGTGYQPQHF. DNA of the CDR3: TGTGCCAGCTCACCGCCGGGGACAGGTTATCAGCCCCAGCATTTT.

This chain connects TRBV7-2 to TRBJ2-7; 9 nucleotides line up with TRBD1. The CDR3 extends over 15 amino acids. Germline assignment: CDR1 SGHTA and CDR2 FQGNSA. J was trimmed by 1 base and V by 2 bases; bases with no gene match: 3. The CDR3 protein is CASSLRTGESYEQYF. The CDR3, as DNA: TGTGCCAGCAGCTTACGGACAGGGGAGTCCTACGAGCAGTACTTC.

The sample holds a few counts of this clone. The chain has TRBV19 and TRBJ1-4; TRBD1 matches at 9 bases. The J segment lost 5 bases and the V segment lost 6 bases, leaving 4 bases of the junction unmatched. CDR1 is LNHDA and CDR2 is SQIVND in the germline V gene (reference sequence). The CDR3 is made up of 14 amino acids. The CDR3 DNA reads TGTGCCAGTAGCTCCGGGACAGGGAATGAAAAACTGTTTTTT. The encoded protein is CASSSGTGNEKLFF.

The V and J genes are TRBV11-2 and TRBJ1-2; D is unclear. Deletions cut 5 bases from V and 5 bases from J, with 18 bases between. The CDR3 spans 15 residues. Germline lookup yields CDR1 SGHAT and CDR2 FQNNGV. The CDR3 coding sequence is TGTGCCAGCAGCAGCCTAAAAGGGAGTCTATATGGCTACACCTTC. It codes for CASSSLKGSLYGYTF.

The rearrangement uses TRBV19 and TRBJ1-5; TRBD1 matches at 10 bases. The CDR3 has 15 amino acids. Germline CDR1 LNHDA, CDR2 SQIVND (reference sequence). Trimming took 7 bases from V and 5 from J; bases not matched to a gene: 8. In DNA, the CDR3 is TGTGCCAGTAAGGAGGGGACAGGGGTGTATCAGCCCCAGCATTTT. The encoded protein is CASKEGTGVYQPQHF.

The chain employs TRBV19 and TRBJ2-7; the D gene is possibly TRBD1 (5 bases). Germline lookup yields CDR1 LNHDA and CDR2 SQIVND (reference sequence). This CDR3 has 14 amino acids. Trimming shortened V by 2 bases and J by 5 bases, and 13 bases separated the two germline ends. CDR3 in DNA: TGTGCCAGTAGTATATTGCCAGGGTTGGACGAGCAGTACTTC. It is translated as CASSILPGLDEQYF.

This clone was counted once. V usage is TRBV12-3 or TRBV12-4 and J usage is TRBJ1-2; the match to TRBD1 covers 8 bases. The CDR3 runs to 13 residues. With 6 bases clipped from V and 3 bases from J, the junction kept 3 bases outside the gene matches. The CDR3 is CASRSQGDYGYTF. DNA of the CDR3: TGTGCCAGCAGATCACAGGGGGACTATGGCTACACCTTC.

The rearrangement links TRBV6-2 or TRBV6-3 to TRBJ1-5; D might be TRBD1 (6 bases). V lost 1 base and J 1 base, leaving 8 bases between the germline ends. Germline CDR1 and CDR2: MNHEY and SVGEGT. The CDR3 length is 15 residues. The CDR3 nucleotides read TGTGCCAGCAGTTACTGGGGACAAAGCAATCAGCCCCAGCATTTT. Translation: CASSYWGQSNQPQHF.